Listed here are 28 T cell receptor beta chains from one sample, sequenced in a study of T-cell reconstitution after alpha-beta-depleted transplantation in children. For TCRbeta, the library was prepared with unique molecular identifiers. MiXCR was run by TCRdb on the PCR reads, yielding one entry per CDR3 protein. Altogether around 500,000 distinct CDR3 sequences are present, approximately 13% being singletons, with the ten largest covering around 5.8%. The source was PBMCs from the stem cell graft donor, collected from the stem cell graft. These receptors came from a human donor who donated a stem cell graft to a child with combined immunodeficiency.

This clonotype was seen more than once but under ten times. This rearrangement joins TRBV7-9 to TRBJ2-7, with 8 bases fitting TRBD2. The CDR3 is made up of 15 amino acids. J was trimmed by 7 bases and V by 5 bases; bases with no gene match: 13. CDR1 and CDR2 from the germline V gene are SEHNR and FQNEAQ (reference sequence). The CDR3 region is CASSPGTRNKLEQYF. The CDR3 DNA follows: TGTGCCAGCAGCCCCGGGACTAGGAATAAATTAGAGCAGTACTTC.

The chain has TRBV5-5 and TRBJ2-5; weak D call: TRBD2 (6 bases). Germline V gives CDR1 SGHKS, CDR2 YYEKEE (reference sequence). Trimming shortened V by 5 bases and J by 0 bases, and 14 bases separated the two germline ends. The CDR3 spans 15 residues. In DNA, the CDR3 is TGTGCCAGCAGGGGGGGTGAGGGGCACCAAGAGACCCAGTACTTC. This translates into CASRGGEGHQETQYF.

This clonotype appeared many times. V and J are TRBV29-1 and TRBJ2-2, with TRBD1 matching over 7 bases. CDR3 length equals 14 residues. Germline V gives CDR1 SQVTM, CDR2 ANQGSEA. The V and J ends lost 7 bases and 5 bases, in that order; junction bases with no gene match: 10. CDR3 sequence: CSALDRDGTGELFF. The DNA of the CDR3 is TGCAGCGCCCTAGACAGGGACGGTACCGGGGAGCTGTTTTTT.

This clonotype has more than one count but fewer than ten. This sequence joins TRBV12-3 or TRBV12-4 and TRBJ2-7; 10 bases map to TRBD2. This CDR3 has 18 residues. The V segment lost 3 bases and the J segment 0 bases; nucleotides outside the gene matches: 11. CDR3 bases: TGTGCCAGCAGTTTTACCCCAATAGCGGGAGGAAGCTCCTACGAGCAGTACTTC. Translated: CASSFTPIAGGSSYEQYF.

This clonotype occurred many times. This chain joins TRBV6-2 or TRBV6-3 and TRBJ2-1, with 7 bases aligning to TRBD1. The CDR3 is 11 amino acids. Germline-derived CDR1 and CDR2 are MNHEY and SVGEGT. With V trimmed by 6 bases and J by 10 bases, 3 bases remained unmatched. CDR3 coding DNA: TGTGCCAGCAGCCCGGGACAGGAGCAGTTCTTC. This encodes CASSPGQEQFF.

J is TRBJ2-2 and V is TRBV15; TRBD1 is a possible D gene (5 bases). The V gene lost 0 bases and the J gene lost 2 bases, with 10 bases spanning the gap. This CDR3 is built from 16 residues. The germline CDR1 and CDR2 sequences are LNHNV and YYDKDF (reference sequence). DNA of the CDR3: TGTGCCACCAGCAGAGACAGCAGGGTCAACACCGGGGAGCTGTTTTTT. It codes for CATSRDSRVNTGELFF.

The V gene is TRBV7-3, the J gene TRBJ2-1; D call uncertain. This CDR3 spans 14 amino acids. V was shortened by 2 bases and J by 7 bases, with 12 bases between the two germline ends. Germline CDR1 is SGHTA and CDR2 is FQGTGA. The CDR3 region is CASSLYPSMNEQFF. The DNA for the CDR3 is TGTGCCAGCAGCTTATATCCTAGTATGAATGAGCAGTTCTTC.

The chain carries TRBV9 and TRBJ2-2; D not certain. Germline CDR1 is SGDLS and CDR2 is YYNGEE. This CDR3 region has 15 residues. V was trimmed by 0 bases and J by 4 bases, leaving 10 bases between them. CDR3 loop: CASSVEIKGTGELFF. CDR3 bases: TGTGCCAGCAGCGTAGAAATTAAGGGCACCGGGGAGCTGTTTTTT.

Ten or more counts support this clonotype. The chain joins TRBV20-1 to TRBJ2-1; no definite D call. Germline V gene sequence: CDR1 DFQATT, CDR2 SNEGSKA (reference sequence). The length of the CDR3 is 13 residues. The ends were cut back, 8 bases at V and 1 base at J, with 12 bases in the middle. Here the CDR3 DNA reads TGCAGTATTGGACGGCGATCCTACAATGAGCAGTTCTTC. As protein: CSIGRRSYNEQFF.

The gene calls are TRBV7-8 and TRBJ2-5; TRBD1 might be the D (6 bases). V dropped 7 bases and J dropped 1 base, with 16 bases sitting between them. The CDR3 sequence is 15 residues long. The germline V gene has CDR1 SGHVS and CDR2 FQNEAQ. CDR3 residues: CASTPYGGSQETQYF. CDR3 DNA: TGTGCCAGCACCCCCTATGGGGGCAGCCAAGAGACCCAGTACTTC.

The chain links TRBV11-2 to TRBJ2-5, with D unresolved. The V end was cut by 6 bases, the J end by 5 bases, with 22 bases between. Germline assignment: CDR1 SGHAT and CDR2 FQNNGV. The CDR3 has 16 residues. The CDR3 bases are TGTGCCAGCAGAAGGCCGGCGGCAAGCCAAGGGGAGACCCAGTACTTC. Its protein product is CASRRPAASQGETQYF.

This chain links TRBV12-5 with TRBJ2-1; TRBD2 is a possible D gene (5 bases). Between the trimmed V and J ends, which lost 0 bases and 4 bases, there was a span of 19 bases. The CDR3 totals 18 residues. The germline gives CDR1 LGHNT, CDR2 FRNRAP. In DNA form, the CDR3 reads TGTGCTAGTGGTTTGGTCCCACCCTCCGGGAAAGGGTACAATGAGCAGTTCTTC. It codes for CASGLVPPSGKGYNEQFF.

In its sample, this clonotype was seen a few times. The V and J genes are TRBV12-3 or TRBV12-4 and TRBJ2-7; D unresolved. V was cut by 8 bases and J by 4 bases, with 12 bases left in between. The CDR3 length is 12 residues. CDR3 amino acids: CASGEMVYEQYF. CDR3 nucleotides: TGTGCCAGCGGCGAGATGGTTTACGAGCAGTACTTC.

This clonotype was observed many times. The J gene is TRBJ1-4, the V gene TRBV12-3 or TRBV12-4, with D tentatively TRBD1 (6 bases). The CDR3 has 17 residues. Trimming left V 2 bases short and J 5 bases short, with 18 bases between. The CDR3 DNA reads TGTGCCAGCAGTTTAAGTAAGGACAGCCAAAAGAATGAAAAACTGTTTTTT. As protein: CASSLSKDSQKNEKLFF.

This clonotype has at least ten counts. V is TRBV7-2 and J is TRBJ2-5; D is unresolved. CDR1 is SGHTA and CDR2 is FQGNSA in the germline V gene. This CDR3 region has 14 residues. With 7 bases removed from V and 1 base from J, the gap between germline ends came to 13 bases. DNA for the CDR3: TGTGCCAGCACCCCCCTAAGAGGCCAAGAGACCCAGTACTTC. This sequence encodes CASTPLRGQETQYF.

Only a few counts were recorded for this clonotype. CDR3 region: CASSLEGSPPYEQYF. CDR3 bases: TGTGCCAGCAGCTTAGAAGGCTCACCACCCTACGAGCAGTACTTC. This chain connects TRBV7-2 to TRBJ2-7; D not certain. The V end was cut by 1 base, the J end by 2 bases, with 12 bases between. The germline V gene encodes CDR1 SGHTA and CDR2 FQGNSA. This CDR3 is 15 amino acids long.

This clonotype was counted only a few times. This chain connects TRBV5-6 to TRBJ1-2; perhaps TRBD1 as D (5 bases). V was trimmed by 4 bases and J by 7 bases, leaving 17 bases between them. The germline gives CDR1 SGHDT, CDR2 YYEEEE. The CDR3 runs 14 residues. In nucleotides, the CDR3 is TGTGCCAGCAGCCTCCTGACAGCGACGGGTGGCTACACCTTC. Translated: CASSLLTATGGYTF.

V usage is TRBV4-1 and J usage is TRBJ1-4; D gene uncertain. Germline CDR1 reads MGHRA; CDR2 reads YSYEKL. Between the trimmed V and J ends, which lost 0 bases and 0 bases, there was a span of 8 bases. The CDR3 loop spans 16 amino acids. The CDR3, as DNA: TGCGCCAGCAGCCAAGACAGTTGGGCAACTAATGAAAAACTGTTTTTT. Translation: CASSQDSWATNEKLFF.

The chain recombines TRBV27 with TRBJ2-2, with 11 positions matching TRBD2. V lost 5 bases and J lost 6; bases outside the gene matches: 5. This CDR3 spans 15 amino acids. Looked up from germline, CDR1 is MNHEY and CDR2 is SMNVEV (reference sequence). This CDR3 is CASSTLAGAAGELFF. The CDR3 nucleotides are TGTGCCAGCAGTACACTAGCGGGAGCCGCCGGGGAGCTGTTTTTT.

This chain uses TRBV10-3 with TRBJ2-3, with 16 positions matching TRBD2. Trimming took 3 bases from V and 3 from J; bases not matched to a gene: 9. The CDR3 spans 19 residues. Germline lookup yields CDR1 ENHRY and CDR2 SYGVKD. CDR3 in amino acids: CAISEPPGLAGGQTDTQYF. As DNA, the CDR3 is TGTGCCATCAGTGAACCACCGGGACTAGCGGGGGGGCAGACAGATACGCAGTATTTT.

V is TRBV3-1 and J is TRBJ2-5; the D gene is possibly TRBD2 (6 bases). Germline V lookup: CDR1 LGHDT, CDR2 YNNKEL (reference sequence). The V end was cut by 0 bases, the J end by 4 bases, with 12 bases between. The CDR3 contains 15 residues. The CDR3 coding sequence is TGTGCCAGCAGCCAAGAGGAGGGTAGCAGAGAGACCCAGTACTTC. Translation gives CASSQEEGSRETQYF.

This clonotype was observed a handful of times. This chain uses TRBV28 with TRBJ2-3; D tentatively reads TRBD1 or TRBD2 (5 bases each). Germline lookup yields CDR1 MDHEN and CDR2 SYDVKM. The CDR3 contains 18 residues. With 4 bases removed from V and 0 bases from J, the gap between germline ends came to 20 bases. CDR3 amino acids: CASSWSTGTQFSTDTQYF. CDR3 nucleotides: TGTGCCAGCAGTTGGTCAACCGGGACGCAATTTAGCACAGATACGCAGTATTTT.

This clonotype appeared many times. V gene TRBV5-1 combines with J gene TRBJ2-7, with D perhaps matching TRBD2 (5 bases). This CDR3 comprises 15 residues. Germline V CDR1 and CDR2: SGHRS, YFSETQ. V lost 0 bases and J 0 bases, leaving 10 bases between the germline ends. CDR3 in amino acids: CASSLAQRSSYEQYF. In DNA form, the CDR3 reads TGCGCCAGCAGCTTGGCTCAGCGGAGCTCCTACGAGCAGTACTTC.

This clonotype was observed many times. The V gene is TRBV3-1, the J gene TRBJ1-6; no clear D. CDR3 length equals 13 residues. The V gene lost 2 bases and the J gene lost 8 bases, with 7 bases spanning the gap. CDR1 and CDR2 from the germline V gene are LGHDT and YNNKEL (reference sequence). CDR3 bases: TGTGCCAGCAGCCAACGGGGTGATTCACCCCTCCACTTT. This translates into CASSQRGDSPLHF.

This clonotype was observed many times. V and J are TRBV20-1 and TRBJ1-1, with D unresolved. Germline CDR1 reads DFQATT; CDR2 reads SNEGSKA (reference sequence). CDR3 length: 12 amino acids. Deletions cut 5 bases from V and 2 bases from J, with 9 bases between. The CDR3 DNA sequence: TGCAGTGCTGCGCGGGTTAACACTGAAGCTTTCTTT. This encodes CSAARVNTEAFF.

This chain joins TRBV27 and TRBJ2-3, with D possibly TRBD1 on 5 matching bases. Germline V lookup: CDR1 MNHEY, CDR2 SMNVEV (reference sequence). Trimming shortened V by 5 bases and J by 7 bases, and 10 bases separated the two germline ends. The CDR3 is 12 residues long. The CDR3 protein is CASSVTGYTQYF. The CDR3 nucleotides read TGTGCCAGCAGTGTCACAGGTTATACGCAGTATTTT.

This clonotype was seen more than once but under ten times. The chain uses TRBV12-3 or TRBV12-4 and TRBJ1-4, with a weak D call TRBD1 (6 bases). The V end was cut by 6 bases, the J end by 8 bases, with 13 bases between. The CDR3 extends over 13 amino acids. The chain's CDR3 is CASSTGPREKLFF. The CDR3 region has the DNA TGTGCCAGCAGCACAGGGCCGAGGGAAAAACTGTTTTTT.

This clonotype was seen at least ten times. The CDR3 spells CASSPDTDTYEQYF. In DNA form, the CDR3 reads TGTGCCAGCAGCCCTGATACGGATACCTACGAGCAGTACTTC. The chain employs TRBV7-2 and TRBJ2-7; D is undetermined. CDR3 length: 14 residues. V lost 5 bases and J lost 2, with 13 bases in between. Looked up from germline, CDR1 is SGHTA and CDR2 is FQGNSA.